What follows is one TCR beta chain and its context. What it binds is unknown. Data came from immunoSEQ multiplex PCR; TCRdb stores just in-frame clones and leaves some out. The repertoire holds around 71,000 clones, with roughly 84% as singletons. This entry is derived from a study of early stage breast cancer tumors. The overall study: About 80% of the 16 invasive tumors were ER+, PR+ and HER2-. Seven or eight ER+/PR+/HER2- tumors were invasive ductal; four were invasive lobular. Study results and limitations: Compared with adjacent normal breast tissue, tumors showed 2 to 2.5-fold greater T cell density and higher clonality.

This CDR3 is built from 15 residues. Germline CDR1 reads MGHDK; CDR2 reads SYGVNS. Trimming left V 6 bases short and J 4 bases short, with 15 bases between. The sequencing input was blood. V and J are TRBV25-1 and TRBJ2-2, with no clear D. This clonotype was obtained from a person between 55 and 69 years old with breast cancer. The CDR3 protein is CASRDLGSSTGELFF. In DNA form, the CDR3 reads TGTGCCAGCAGAGACCTAGGGTCGTCCACCGGGGAGCTGTTTTTT.